One and the same sample provided the 4 T cell receptor beta chains below, sequenced in a study of blood T cell repertoires in COVID-19. The method was immunoSEQ multiplex PCR; TCRdb's version includes in-frame clones alone and lacks a portion of them. The sample holds some 390,000 clones, around 84% seen once. The sample was peripheral blood. The receptors here all came from a human donor in a cohort sampled during active COVID-19.

CDR3 protein: CASSLLRGYTDTQYF. The CDR3 DNA reads TGCGCCAGCAGCTTGTTGAGGGGGTACACAGATACGCAGTATTTT. This chain uses TRBV5-1 with TRBJ2-3; possibly TRBD1 for D (6 bases). CDR1 and CDR2 from the germline V gene are SGHRS and YFSETQ. V shed 1 base and J shed 2 bases, with 11 bases lying between them. The CDR3 has 15 residues.

The chain is built from TRBV27 and TRBJ2-1, with 11 positions matching TRBD1. Germline-derived CDR1 and CDR2 are MNHEY and SMNVEV (reference sequence). The CDR3 contains 15 residues. Unmatched junction bases numbered 5, after V lost 2 bases and J lost 8 bases. The CDR3 loop reads CASSLRTGGFDEQFF. The CDR3, as DNA: TGTGCCAGCAGTTTAAGGACAGGGGGCTTCGATGAGCAGTTCTTC.

This clone has only one observation. The chain has TRBV7-2 and TRBJ2-2, with no clear D. The CDR3 runs to 17 residues. Trimming left V 4 bases short and J 7 bases short, with 22 bases between. The germline V gene has CDR1 SGHTA and CDR2 FQGNSA. The CDR3 nucleotides read TGTGCCAGCAGCTCCTCGACGGTCCGGGTTCGTAGCGGGGAGCTGTTTTTT. It yields the protein CASSSSTVRVRSGELFF.

This clone was recorded once. The rearrangement joins TRBV10-3 to TRBJ1-5, with a weak D call TRBD1 (6 bases). From germline, CDR1 is ENHRY and CDR2 SYGVKD. The V end lost 6 bases, the J end lost 0 bases, and 12 bases lay between the germline ends. The CDR3 runs 15 residues. CDR3 bases: TGTGCCATCAGCTCGACAGGCCGTAGCAATCAGCCCCAGCATTTT. It codes for CAISSTGRSNQPQHF.